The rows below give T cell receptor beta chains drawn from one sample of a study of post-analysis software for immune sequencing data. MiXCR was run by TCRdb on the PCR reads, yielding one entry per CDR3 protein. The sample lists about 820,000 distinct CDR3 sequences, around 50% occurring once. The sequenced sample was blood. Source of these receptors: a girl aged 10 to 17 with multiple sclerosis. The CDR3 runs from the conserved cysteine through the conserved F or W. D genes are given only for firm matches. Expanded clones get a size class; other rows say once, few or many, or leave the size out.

cdr3_aa: CSASSGPRPDEQFF
cdr3_nt: TGCAGTGCTAGCTCCGGGCCTCGCCCCGATGAGCAGTTCTTC
clone_size: -
v_call: TRBV20-1
d_call: -
j_call: TRBJ2-1

cdr3_aa: CSASGGRVSTDTQYF
cdr3_nt: TGCAGTGCTAGCGGGGGGAGGGTTAGCACAGATACGCAGTATTTT
clone_size: few
v_call: TRBV20-1
d_call: TRBD2
j_call: TRBJ2-3

cdr3_aa: CASSLILSRRVDEQFF
cdr3_nt: TGTGCCAGCAGCTTAATATTAAGCCGACGGGTGGATGAGCAGTTCTTC
clone_size: -
v_call: TRBV7-2
d_call: -
j_call: TRBJ2-1

cdr3_aa: CAISEASGAAYEQYF
cdr3_nt: TGTGCCATCAGTGAGGCATCAGGGGCAGCCTACGAGCAGTACTTC
clone_size: few
v_call: TRBV10-3
d_call: -
j_call: TRBJ2-7

cdr3_aa: CSVVLSQEAQYF
cdr3_nt: TGCAGCGTGGTCCTATCACAAGAGGCCCAGTACTTC
clone_size: once
v_call: TRBV29-1
d_call: -
j_call: TRBJ2-5

cdr3_aa: CASSKLTDKISQFF
cdr3_nt: TGTGCCAGCAGCAAATTGACAGATAAGATTTCGCAGTTCTTC
clone_size: -
v_call: TRBV21-1
d_call: -
j_call: TRBJ2-1

cdr3_aa: CASSLAAKGADYWQYF
cdr3_nt: TGTGCCAGCAGTCTTGCGGCTAAGGGCGCGGACTACTGGCAGTACTTC
clone_size: -
v_call: TRBV12-3/TRBV12-4
d_call: -
j_call: TRBJ2-4

cdr3_aa: CASSSTTGAADTQYF
cdr3_nt: TGTGCCAGCAGCTCCACGACAGGGGCGGCAGATACGCAGTATTTT
clone_size: -
v_call: TRBV7-2
d_call: TRBD1
j_call: TRBJ2-3

cdr3_aa: CASSYSGTGGTYEQYF
cdr3_nt: TGTGCCAGCAGTTACTCGGGGACAGGGGGTACCTACGAGCAGTACTTC
clone_size: few
v_call: TRBV6-5
d_call: TRBD1
j_call: TRBJ2-7

cdr3_aa: CASSEALGLPNQPQHF
cdr3_nt: TGTGCCAGCAGTGAAGCCTTAGGGCTCCCCAATCAGCCCCAGCATTTT
clone_size: -
v_call: TRBV6-1
d_call: -
j_call: TRBJ1-5

cdr3_aa: CASSSPGLGLEQYF
cdr3_nt: TGTGCCAGCAGTTCCCCGGGACTGGGCTTGGAGCAGTACTTC
clone_size: -
v_call: TRBV12-3/TRBV12-4
d_call: -
j_call: TRBJ2-5

cdr3_aa: CASSLSSGATQETQYF
cdr3_nt: TGCGCCAGCAGCTTGAGTAGCGGGGCTACTCAAGAGACCCAGTACTTC
clone_size: few
v_call: TRBV5-1
d_call: TRBD2
j_call: TRBJ2-5

cdr3_aa: CASSYKGGAYNSPLHF
cdr3_nt: TGTGCCAGCAGTTATAAGGGCGGTGCTTATAATTCACCCCTCCACTTT
clone_size: -
v_call: TRBV6-5
d_call: -
j_call: TRBJ1-6

cdr3_aa: CASSLARTSTDTQYF
cdr3_nt: TGTGCCAGCAGTTTAGCCCGGACCAGCACAGATACGCAGTATTTT
clone_size: -
v_call: TRBV12-3/TRBV12-4
d_call: -
j_call: TRBJ2-3

cdr3_aa: CSARGWDRYEQYF
cdr3_nt: TGCAGTGCTAGAGGGTGGGACCGCTACGAGCAGTACTTC
clone_size: -
v_call: TRBV20-1
d_call: -
j_call: TRBJ2-7

cdr3_aa: CASSPPLGESSYEQYF
cdr3_nt: TGTGCCAGCTCCCCTCCCTTGGGGGAGAGCTCCTACGAGCAGTACTTC
clone_size: -
v_call: TRBV18
d_call: -
j_call: TRBJ2-7

cdr3_aa: CASSLSAGTRGRVTCEQYF
cdr3_nt: TGTGCCAGCAGTTTATCGGCGGGAACCCGGGGCAGGGTAACCTGCGAGCAGTACTTC
clone_size: once
v_call: TRBV28
d_call: -
j_call: TRBJ2-7

cdr3_aa: CSAETGGNTEAFF
cdr3_nt: TGCAGTGCTGAGACAGGGGGGAACACTGAAGCTTTCTTT
clone_size: -
v_call: TRBV29-1
d_call: TRBD1
j_call: TRBJ1-1

cdr3_aa: CASSRSGRLAGYYEQYF
cdr3_nt: TGTGCCAGCAGCCGTTCCGGTCGACTAGCGGGGTACTACGAGCAGTACTTC
clone_size: few
v_call: TRBV7-9
d_call: TRBD2
j_call: TRBJ2-7

cdr3_aa: CASSLRTAGDEKLFF
cdr3_nt: TGTGCCAGCAGCCTACGGACAGCAGGGGATGAAAAACTGTTTTTT
clone_size: few
v_call: TRBV11-2
d_call: -
j_call: TRBJ1-4

cdr3_aa: CASSGDPGGTRGEQYF
cdr3_nt: TGTGCCAGCAGCGGAGATCCAGGGGGGACCCGCGGCGAGCAGTACTTC
clone_size: once
v_call: TRBV9
d_call: -
j_call: TRBJ2-7

cdr3_aa: CSAVSTSGGPQETQYF
cdr3_nt: TGCAGTGCGGTTTCCACTAGCGGGGGGCCACAAGAGACCCAGTACTTC
clone_size: -
v_call: TRBV20-1
d_call: TRBD2
j_call: TRBJ2-5

cdr3_aa: CASSPVPGTSGFEQFF
cdr3_nt: TGCGCCAGCAGCCCCGTCCCCGGGACTAGCGGGTTTGAGCAGTTCTTC
clone_size: -
v_call: TRBV5-1
d_call: TRBD2
j_call: TRBJ2-1

cdr3_aa: CSARSAVKTGEQYF
cdr3_nt: TGCAGTGCTAGATCCGCCGTCAAAACGGGGGAGCAGTACTTC
clone_size: -
v_call: TRBV20-1
d_call: -
j_call: TRBJ2-7

cdr3_aa: CATGTSSRNEQFF
cdr3_nt: TGTGCCACCGGGACTAGCTCTAGGAATGAGCAGTTCTTC
clone_size: -
v_call: TRBV24-1
d_call: TRBD2
j_call: TRBJ2-1

cdr3_aa: CASSPGLAGRTDTQYF
cdr3_nt: TGTGCCAGCAGCCCGGGACTAGCGGGACGCACAGATACGCAGTATTTT
clone_size: -
v_call: TRBV5-1
d_call: TRBD2
j_call: TRBJ2-3

cdr3_aa: CASSVDRGRGETQYF
cdr3_nt: TGTGCCAGCAGTGTCGACAGGGGGCGCGGGGAGACCCAGTACTTC
clone_size: -
v_call: TRBV2
d_call: TRBD1
j_call: TRBJ2-5

cdr3_aa: CASRNGFFYEQYF
cdr3_nt: TGTGCCAGCAGAAACGGGTTTTTTTACGAGCAGTACTTC
clone_size: few
v_call: TRBV6-5
d_call: -
j_call: TRBJ2-7

cdr3_aa: CSVERQASYGYTF
cdr3_nt: TGCAGCGTTGAGAGGCAGGCCTCCTATGGCTACACCTTC
clone_size: -
v_call: TRBV29-1
d_call: -
j_call: TRBJ1-2

cdr3_aa: CSAHLSGGALYEQYF
cdr3_nt: TGCAGTGCCCATTTGTCCGGGGGGGCCCTCTACGAGCAGTACTTC
clone_size: -
v_call: TRBV20-1
d_call: TRBD2
j_call: TRBJ2-7

cdr3_aa: CSASAPAYEQYF
cdr3_nt: TGCAGTGCTAGCGCGCCAGCCTACGAGCAGTACTTC
clone_size: -
v_call: TRBV20-1
d_call: -
j_call: TRBJ2-7

cdr3_aa: CSARQGQVYNSPLHF
cdr3_nt: TGCAGTGCTAGACAAGGACAGGTCTATAATTCACCCCTCCACTTT
clone_size: -
v_call: TRBV20-1
d_call: TRBD1
j_call: TRBJ1-6

cdr3_aa: CASSLAASYGYTF
cdr3_nt: TGCGCCAGCAGCTTGGCCGCCAGCTATGGCTACACCTTC
clone_size: few
v_call: TRBV5-1
d_call: -
j_call: TRBJ1-2

cdr3_aa: CASSQAPSGNEQYF
cdr3_nt: TGTGCCAGCAGCCAAGCGCCTAGCGGGAACGAGCAGTACTTC
clone_size: -
v_call: TRBV3-1
d_call: TRBD2
j_call: TRBJ2-7

cdr3_aa: CASSLGEGVYGYTF
cdr3_nt: TGTGCCAGCAGTCTGGGGGAGGGAGTCTATGGCTACACCTTC
clone_size: -
v_call: TRBV25-1
d_call: -
j_call: TRBJ1-2

cdr3_aa: CASSQDRGDQETQYF
cdr3_nt: TGTGCCAGCAGCCAAGATCGGGGGGACCAAGAGACCCAGTACTTC
clone_size: few
v_call: TRBV4-2
d_call: TRBD2
j_call: TRBJ2-5

cdr3_aa: CSVERASSYNEQYF
cdr3_nt: TGCAGCGTTGAACGCGCCAGCTCCTACAATGAGCAGTACTTC
clone_size: -
v_call: TRBV29-1
d_call: -
j_call: TRBJ2-7

cdr3_aa: CSVSKDYHGNTGELFF
cdr3_nt: TGCAGCGTTTCCAAGGACTACCATGGGAACACCGGGGAGCTGTTTTTT
clone_size: -
v_call: TRBV29-1
d_call: -
j_call: TRBJ2-2

cdr3_aa: CASSPHRENEQFF
cdr3_nt: TGTGCCAGCAGCCCCCACAGGGAGAATGAGCAGTTCTTC
clone_size: -
v_call: TRBV7-3
d_call: -
j_call: TRBJ2-1

cdr3_aa: CASSDPRSGRLYNEQFF
cdr3_nt: TGTGCCAGCAGTGACCCCCGTAGCGGGAGGCTATACAATGAGCAGTTCTTC
clone_size: -
v_call: TRBV6-1
d_call: TRBD2
j_call: TRBJ2-1

cdr3_aa: CSAGEGNSYEQYF
cdr3_nt: TGCAGCGCCGGGGAGGGGAATTCCTACGAGCAGTACTTC
clone_size: -
v_call: TRBV29-1
d_call: TRBD2
j_call: TRBJ2-7

cdr3_aa: CASSQDSGRGDTQYF
cdr3_nt: TGCGCCAGCAGCCAAGATAGCGGGAGAGGGGATACGCAGTATTTT
clone_size: few
v_call: TRBV4-1
d_call: TRBD2
j_call: TRBJ2-3

cdr3_aa: CASSQGEGAGLATEAFF
cdr3_nt: TGCGCCAGCAGCCAAGGGGAGGGGGCAGGCCTGGCGACTGAAGCTTTCTTT
clone_size: -
v_call: TRBV4-1
d_call: TRBD1
j_call: TRBJ1-1

cdr3_aa: CASSLLAGASSTDTQYF
cdr3_nt: TGTGCCAGCAGCTTGCTAGCGGGGGCCTCTAGCACAGATACGCAGTATTTT
clone_size: -
v_call: TRBV5-6
d_call: TRBD2
j_call: TRBJ2-3

cdr3_aa: CASSPRTGSGRAFSYEQYF
cdr3_nt: TGTGCCAGCAGCCCACGGACAGGAAGCGGGAGGGCCTTCTCCTACGAGCAGTACTTC
clone_size: once
v_call: TRBV11-2
d_call: TRBD2
j_call: TRBJ2-7

cdr3_aa: CASSWTANNEQFF
cdr3_nt: TGTGCCAGCAGCTGGACAGCTAACAATGAGCAGTTCTTC
clone_size: once
v_call: TRBV7-2
d_call: -
j_call: TRBJ2-1

cdr3_aa: CASSSTALAANTGELFF
cdr3_nt: TGTGCCAGCAGTTCCACTGCACTAGCGGCAAACACCGGGGAGCTGTTTTTT
clone_size: -
v_call: TRBV27
d_call: TRBD2
j_call: TRBJ2-2

cdr3_aa: CSALTGYEQYF
cdr3_nt: TGCAGCGCTCTTACAGGGTACGAGCAGTACTTC
clone_size: -
v_call: TRBV29-1
d_call: -
j_call: TRBJ2-7

cdr3_aa: CASSLVEEQFF
cdr3_nt: TGTGCCAGCAGTTTAGTGGAAGAGCAGTTCTTC
clone_size: few
v_call: TRBV12-3/TRBV12-4
d_call: -
j_call: TRBJ2-1

cdr3_aa: CATRTLSSGGSYEQYF
cdr3_nt: TGTGCCACCAGAACCTTGAGTAGCGGGGGAAGTTACGAGCAGTACTTC
clone_size: -
v_call: TRBV24-1
d_call: TRBD2
j_call: TRBJ2-7

cdr3_aa: CSVVDRGSSGANVLTF
cdr3_nt: TGCAGCGTTGTGGATAGGGGGTCCTCTGGGGCCAACGTCCTGACTTTC
clone_size: -
v_call: TRBV29-1
d_call: -
j_call: TRBJ2-6

cdr3_aa: CASTARGKTYEQYF
cdr3_nt: TGTGCCAGCACCGCCAGGGGGAAAACCTACGAGCAGTACTTC
clone_size: -
v_call: TRBV27
d_call: TRBD1
j_call: TRBJ2-7

cdr3_aa: CASCWDGSSYEQYF
cdr3_nt: TGCGCCAGCTGCTGGGACGGATCTTCCTACGAGCAGTACTTC
clone_size: few
v_call: TRBV5-1
d_call: -
j_call: TRBJ2-7

cdr3_aa: CSARATGRDTEAFF
cdr3_nt: TGCAGTGCTAGAGCGACAGGGCGCGACACTGAAGCTTTCTTT
clone_size: -
v_call: TRBV20-1
d_call: TRBD1
j_call: TRBJ1-1

cdr3_aa: CASSFGGDQPQHF
cdr3_nt: TGTGCCAGCAGTTTCGGCGGGGACCAGCCCCAGCATTTT
clone_size: few
v_call: TRBV12-3/TRBV12-4
d_call: -
j_call: TRBJ1-5

cdr3_aa: CASSQNIREIYEQYF
cdr3_nt: TGTGCCAGCAGCCAAAACATTAGAGAAATCTACGAGCAGTACTTC
clone_size: -
v_call: TRBV11-2
d_call: -
j_call: TRBJ2-7

cdr3_aa: CASSQARGITDTQYF
cdr3_nt: TGTGCCAGCAGCCAAGCCCGGGGGATCACAGATACGCAGTATTTT
clone_size: once
v_call: TRBV14
d_call: -
j_call: TRBJ2-3

cdr3_aa: CASSLPDRGRRGYTF
cdr3_nt: TGTGCCAGCAGCTTGCCCGACAGGGGGCGTCGAGGCTACACCTTC
clone_size: -
v_call: TRBV7-9
d_call: TRBD1
j_call: TRBJ1-2

cdr3_aa: CSAPLAGLTYEQYF
cdr3_nt: TGCAGTGCCCCACTAGCGGGCCTAACCTACGAGCAGTACTTC
clone_size: few
v_call: TRBV20-1
d_call: TRBD2
j_call: TRBJ2-7

cdr3_aa: CASSPGGSQYEQYF
cdr3_nt: TGTGCCAGCAGCCCCGGAGGTTCCCAATACGAGCAGTACTTC
clone_size: -
v_call: TRBV7-2
d_call: -
j_call: TRBJ2-7